A selection of T cell receptor beta chains follows, all from one sample in a study of regulatory dendritic cells for organ transplantation. Profiling relied on immunoSEQ multiplex PCR, and the TCRdb table lists in-frame clones only, not all of them. The sample carries over 9,500 clones, roughly 89% recorded once. No antigen has been identified for these receptors. Sequencing was done on a sample of naive CD8+ T cells from blood cultured with regulatory dendritic cells. The receptor set was obtained from a human donor in good health. Each CDR3 is given with its conserved first and last residue. A D gene is named only where the DNA matches it firmly. A row's size may be missing; if present it is once, few, many or a size class.

D gene: -
J gene: TRBJ2-1
clone size: -
V gene: TRBV27
CDR3 protein: CASKGGGSLEFF
CDR3 DNA: TGTGCCAGCAAGGGGGGGGGTAGCCTCGAGTTCTTC

D gene: TRBD1
J gene: TRBJ2-3
clone size: -
V gene: TRBV4-2
CDR3 protein: CASNRDQGQTSTDTQYF
CDR3 DNA: TGTGCCAGTAACCGGGACCAGGGACAGACTAGCACAGATACGCAGTATTTT

D gene: -
J gene: TRBJ2-7
clone size: -
V gene: TRBV15
CDR3 protein: CATSRGSGGVYEQYF
CDR3 DNA: TGTGCCACCAGCAGAGGGTCGGGGGGCGTCTACGAGCAGTACTTC

D gene: -
J gene: TRBJ1-4
clone size: -
V gene: TRBV4-3
CDR3 protein: CASSQSSTGFGNEKLFF
CDR3 DNA: TGCGCCAGCAGCCAAAGTAGCACCGGATTCGGTAATGAAAAACTGTTTTTT

D gene: -
J gene: TRBJ2-4
clone size: -
V gene: TRBV19
CDR3 protein: CASAALTVLNIQYF
CDR3 DNA: TGTGCCAGTGCGGCCTTGACAGTCTTGAACATTCAGTACTTC

D gene: -
J gene: TRBJ2-7
clone size: -
V gene: TRBV4-2
CDR3 protein: CASNHPGADEQYF
CDR3 DNA: TGTGCCAGCAATCACCCGGGGGCGGACGAGCAGTACTTC

D gene: TRBD1
J gene: TRBJ2-7
clone size: -
V gene: TRBV27
CDR3 protein: CASSLTWDRDEQYF
CDR3 DNA: TGTGCCAGCAGTTTAACGTGGGACAGGGACGAGCAGTACTTC

D gene: -
J gene: TRBJ1-4
clone size: -
V gene: TRBV7-8
CDR3 protein: CASSPRGRINEKLFF
CDR3 DNA: TGTGCCAGCAGCCCAAGAGGACGGATTAATGAAAAACTGTTTTTT

D gene: -
J gene: TRBJ2-5
clone size: -
V gene: TRBV19
CDR3 protein: CASSIGSRTRLGDTTSAQYF
CDR3 DNA: TGTGCCAGTAGTATTGGTTCCCGAACGAGACTTGGGGATACTACGTCGGCCCAGTACTTC

D gene: TRBD1
J gene: TRBJ2-5
clone size: -
V gene: TRBV7-9
CDR3 protein: CASSLVSGTGEETQYF
CDR3 DNA: TGTGCCAGCAGCTTAGTAAGCGGGACAGGGGAAGAGACCCAGTACTTC

D gene: -
J gene: TRBJ2-7
clone size: -
V gene: TRBV6-5
CDR3 protein: CASSPSGSPAYEQYF
CDR3 DNA: TGTGCCAGCAGTCCCTCCGGGTCCCCGGCCTACGAGCAGTACTTC

D gene: -
J gene: TRBJ2-7
clone size: -
V gene: TRBV4-2
CDR3 protein: CASSQGSGYEQYF
CDR3 DNA: TGTGCCAGCAGCCAGGGTTCAGGTTACGAGCAGTACTTC

D gene: -
J gene: TRBJ2-3
clone size: -
V gene: TRBV6-5
CDR3 protein: CASSSGWRSTDTQYF
CDR3 DNA: TGTGCCAGCAGCTCGGGGTGGCGGAGCACAGATACGCAGTATTTT

D gene: -
J gene: TRBJ2-7
clone size: once
V gene: TRBV6-6
CDR3 protein: CASSYSLGPYEQYF
CDR3 DNA: TGTGCCAGCAGTTACTCGCTCGGACCCTACGAGCAGTACTTC

D gene: TRBD2
J gene: TRBJ2-1
clone size: once
V gene: TRBV6-5
CDR3 protein: CASNPSGWTNEQFF
CDR3 DNA: TGTGCCAGTAATCCTAGCGGGTGGACCAATGAGCAGTTCTTC

D gene: -
J gene: TRBJ1-2
clone size: -
V gene: TRBV2
CDR3 protein: CASRGYGYTF
CDR3 DNA: TGTGCCAGCAGGGGCTATGGCTACACCTTC

D gene: -
J gene: TRBJ2-7
clone size: once
V gene: TRBV9
CDR3 protein: CASSSGLGEQYF
CDR3 DNA: TGTGCCAGCAGCTCAGGGCTCGGCGAGCAGTACTTC

D gene: TRBD1
J gene: TRBJ2-2
clone size: -
V gene: TRBV7-9
CDR3 protein: CANSDRDAGELFF
CDR3 DNA: TGTGCCAATTCGGACAGGGATGCCGGGGAGCTGTTTTTT

D gene: -
J gene: TRBJ1-2
clone size: once
V gene: TRBV9
CDR3 protein: CASGGQNYGYTF
CDR3 DNA: TGTGCCAGCGGCGGACAGAACTATGGCTACACCTTC

D gene: -
J gene: TRBJ1-1
clone size: once
V gene: TRBV6-1
CDR3 protein: CASGWGDTEAFF
CDR3 DNA: TGTGCCAGTGGGTGGGGCGACACTGAAGCTTTCTTT

D gene: TRBD1
J gene: TRBJ2-2
clone size: -
V gene: TRBV9
CDR3 protein: CASSVPGQGAGELFF
CDR3 DNA: TGTGCCAGCAGCGTACCGGGACAGGGGGCCGGGGAGCTGTTTTTT

D gene: -
J gene: TRBJ2-5
clone size: -
V gene: TRBV7-2
CDR3 protein: CASSDVQTQYF
CDR3 DNA: TGTGCCAGCAGTGATGTCCAGACCCAGTACTTC

D gene: -
J gene: TRBJ2-7
clone size: -
V gene: TRBV28
CDR3 protein: CASSAAESRGEQYF
CDR3 DNA: TGTGCCAGCAGTGCCGCTGAATCCCGCGGCGAGCAGTACTTC

D gene: TRBD1
J gene: TRBJ2-1
clone size: -
V gene: TRBV7-9
CDR3 protein: CASSFGTAHNEQFF
CDR3 DNA: TGTGCCAGCAGCTTCGGGACAGCCCACAATGAGCAGTTCTTC

D gene: -
J gene: TRBJ2-7
clone size: -
V gene: TRBV4-2
CDR3 protein: CASSQHLDDRVGEQYF
CDR3 DNA: TGTGCCAGCAGCCAACACCTGGACGACCGTGTGGGCGAGCAGTACTTC

D gene: TRBD1
J gene: TRBJ1-1
clone size: -
V gene: TRBV5-5
CDR3 protein: CASSPKPDRGGLNTEAFF
CDR3 DNA: TGTGCCAGCAGCCCGAAACCTGACAGGGGAGGCCTGAACACTGAAGCTTTCTTT

D gene: -
J gene: TRBJ2-4
clone size: -
V gene: TRBV7-9
CDR3 protein: CASSLVGIQYF
CDR3 DNA: TGTGCCAGCAGCTTAGTGGGCATTCAGTACTTC

D gene: -
J gene: TRBJ2-5
clone size: once
V gene: TRBV11-2
CDR3 protein: CASSLAQVQETQYF
CDR3 DNA: TGTGCCAGCAGCTTAGCCCAAGTTCAGGAGACCCAGTACTTC

D gene: -
J gene: TRBJ1-6
clone size: -
V gene: TRBV5-8
CDR3 protein: CASDGLKFDSLNNSPLHF
CDR3 DNA: TGTGCCAGCGACGGTCTAAAATTCGACTCTCTCAATAATTCACCCCTCCACTTT

D gene: TRBD1
J gene: TRBJ1-1
clone size: -
V gene: TRBV9
CDR3 protein: CASSGQGANTEAFF
CDR3 DNA: TGTGCCAGCAGCGGACAGGGTGCGAACACTGAAGCTTTCTTT

D gene: -
J gene: TRBJ2-1
clone size: -
V gene: TRBV14
CDR3 protein: CASSQRVVPYNEQFF
CDR3 DNA: TGTGCCAGCAGCCAAAGAGTGGTTCCCTACAATGAGCAGTTCTTC

D gene: -
J gene: TRBJ2-1
clone size: -
V gene: TRBV9
CDR3 protein: CASSRGHVGRGEQFF
CDR3 DNA: TGTGCCAGCAGCCGGGGACACGTCGGCCGGGGTGAGCAGTTCTTC

D gene: -
J gene: TRBJ2-7
clone size: -
V gene: TRBV4-3
CDR3 protein: CASSQDGYNSYEQYF
CDR3 DNA: TGCGCCAGCAGCCAAGATGGGTACAACTCCTACGAGCAGTACTTC

D gene: TRBD1
J gene: TRBJ1-2
clone size: once
V gene: TRBV27
CDR3 protein: CASSLWINTEDREAYGYTF
CDR3 DNA: TGTGCCAGCAGTTTATGGATAAACACCGAGGACAGGGAGGCCTATGGCTACACCTTC

D gene: -
J gene: TRBJ2-5
clone size: -
V gene: TRBV28
CDR3 protein: CASSPGTAEETQYF
CDR3 DNA: TGTGCCAGCAGTCCTGGGACTGCCGAAGAGACCCAGTACTTC

D gene: -
J gene: TRBJ1-2
clone size: few
V gene: TRBV9
CDR3 protein: CASSVAGRGDYGYTF
CDR3 DNA: TGTGCCAGCAGCGTAGCTGGGAGGGGGGACTATGGCTACACCTTC

D gene: -
J gene: TRBJ2-1
clone size: -
V gene: TRBV5-1
CDR3 protein: CATTPRSFLQEQFF
CDR3 DNA: TGCGCCACCACCCCTCGGTCCTTCCTGCAGGAGCAGTTCTTC

D gene: -
J gene: TRBJ2-3
clone size: once
V gene: TRBV28
CDR3 protein: CASSFPPGGGTDTQYF
CDR3 DNA: TGTGCCAGCAGTTTTCCCCCCGGGGGTGGCACAGATACGCAGTATTTT

D gene: TRBD2
J gene: TRBJ2-4
clone size: -
V gene: TRBV19
CDR3 protein: CASSTRMGLTDVRYF
CDR3 DNA: TGTGCCAGTAGCACCCGGATGGGACTAACGGATGTTCGGTACTTC

D gene: -
J gene: TRBJ1-3
clone size: -
V gene: TRBV27
CDR3 protein: CASRKTGTSRNTIYF
CDR3 DNA: TGTGCCAGCAGGAAAACAGGGACTTCTAGAAACACCATATATTTT

D gene: -
J gene: TRBJ1-2
clone size: -
V gene: TRBV4-1
CDR3 protein: CASSPGNSGTRGYTF
CDR3 DNA: TGCGCCAGCAGCCCAGGTAATTCGGGGACTCGAGGCTACACCTTC

D gene: TRBD1
J gene: TRBJ1-1
clone size: -
V gene: TRBV7-9
CDR3 protein: CASSEQGLGTEAFF
CDR3 DNA: TGTGCCAGCAGCGAACAGGGGTTGGGCACTGAAGCTTTCTTT

D gene: -
J gene: TRBJ1-5
clone size: -
V gene: TRBV4-1
CDR3 protein: CASSQDRGVNQPQHF
CDR3 DNA: TGCGCCAGCAGCCAAGATCGAGGCGTCAATCAGCCCCAGCATTTT

D gene: TRBD2
J gene: TRBJ2-7
clone size: -
V gene: TRBV7-3
CDR3 protein: CASSKTSGGAAEQYF
CDR3 DNA: TGTGCCAGCAGCAAGACTAGCGGGGGGGCCGCTGAGCAGTACTTC

D gene: TRBD2
J gene: TRBJ2-5
clone size: -
V gene: TRBV6-5
CDR3 protein: CASSRTSGSGETQYF
CDR3 DNA: TGTGCCAGCAGTCGGACTAGCGGGAGCGGGGAGACCCAGTACTTC